These 32 T cell receptor beta chains were sequenced from one sample in a study of naive and memory T cell subsets. General study points: Naive repertoires, especially CD8, held a few larger clonotypes, possibly memory cells re-expressing CD45RA.

Their antigens are not known. An equimolar mix of two oligonucleotides served as the beta constant-region primer for TRBC1 and TRBC2. Four rounds of PCR amplified the ligated cDNA using nested alpha and beta constant-region primers plus SP2. TCRdb redid the calling of the UMI-ligation and nested PCR reads with MiXCR, one entry per CDR3 protein. Among roughly 150,000 distinct CDR3 sequences listed, roughly 23% were seen once. The sequenced sample was naive CD4+ T cells from blood. All receptors come from a human donor in good health.

This clonotype was observed at least ten times. This chain joins TRBV10-2 and TRBJ2-7; 16 bases are a match to TRBD2. The germline gives CDR1 WSHSY, CDR2 SAAADI. The CDR3 length is 17 residues. V gave up 6 bases and J gave up 5 bases; unmatched junction bases: 10. The CDR3, as DNA: TGCGCCAGCAGCTTCGGGACTAGCGGGAGGGCCACCAACGAGCAGTACTTC. It translates to CASSFGTSGRATNEQYF.

Only a few counts were recorded for this clonotype. This chain links TRBV29-1 with TRBJ1-2; D is ambiguous. V was clipped by 3 bases and J by 7 bases, with 9 bases between them. The germline gives CDR1 SQVTM, CDR2 ANQGSEA. There are 11 residues in the CDR3. The CDR3 DNA sequence: TGCAGCGTTGAGTCTACGGGTGGCTACACCTTC. Its protein is CSVESTGGYTF.

The V call is TRBV7-2, the J call TRBJ2-3; 9 bases are shared with TRBD2. Per the germline V gene, CDR1 is SGHTA and CDR2 is FQGNSA. CDR3 length equals 16 residues. The ends lost 3 bases at V and 4 bases at J; junction bases unmatched: 8. CDR3: CASSFYSGSYADTQYF. CDR3 DNA: TGTGCCAGCAGCTTTTATAGCGGGAGCTATGCAGATACGCAGTATTTT.

The V and J genes are TRBV5-1 and TRBJ2-3, with 7 bases fitting TRBD1. Germline CDR1 reads SGHRS; CDR2 reads YFSETQ. CDR3 size: 15 residues. V was clipped by 3 bases and J by 2 bases; unmatched bases: 6. CDR3 amino acids: CASSWGQPDTDTQYF. CDR3 DNA: TGCGCCAGCAGCTGGGGACAGCCGGACACAGATACGCAGTATTTT. Drawing the rest from reference TRBV5-1 and TRBJ2-3, the complete variable domain is KAGVTQTPRYLIKTRGQQVTLSCSPISGHRSVSWYQQTPGQGLQFLFEYFSETQRNKGNFPGRFSGRQFSNSRSEMNVSTLELGDSALYLCASSWGQPDTDTQYFGPGTRLTVL.

This clonotype has more than one count but fewer than ten. This chain connects TRBV4-2 to TRBJ2-4, with D perhaps TRBD2 (6 bases). Germline V CDR1 and CDR2: LGHNA, YNFKEQ. CDR3 length: 13 amino acids. The V gene lost 1 base and the J gene lost 7 bases, with 8 bases spanning the gap. The CDR3 here is CASSQGLGNIQYF. CDR3 sequence (DNA): TGTGCCAGCAGCCAAGGACTAGGGAACATTCAGTACTTC.

This clonotype showed up just a few times. This chain uses TRBV20-1 with TRBJ2-3, with a weak D call TRBD1 (5 bases). The V end lost 6 bases, the J end lost 7 bases, and 8 bases lay between the germline ends. The CDR3 extends over 10 amino acids. Germline CDR1 DFQATT, CDR2 SNEGSKA (reference sequence). The CDR3 DNA sequence: TGCAGTGCGGGGCGAAATACGCAGTATTTT. This translates into CSAGRNTQYF.

This chain connects TRBV2 to TRBJ2-2; perhaps TRBD2 as D (5 bases). The CDR3 extends over 14 amino acids. Looked up from germline, CDR1 is SNHLY and CDR2 is FYNNEI. V shed 7 bases and J shed 4 bases, with 13 bases lying between them. CDR3 region: CASIGIRSTGELFF. The CDR3 coding sequence is TGTGCCAGCATCGGGATACGGTCCACCGGGGAGCTGTTTTTT. Supplemented by reference TRBV2 and TRBJ2-2, the full variable domain reads EPEVTQTPSHQVTQMGQEVILRCVPISNHLYFYWYRQILGQKVEFLVSFYNNEISEKSEIFDDQFSVERPDGSNFTLKIRSTKLEDSAMYFCASIGIRSTGELFFGEGSRLTVL.

J is TRBJ2-1 and V is TRBV24-1; unclear D gene. Germline loops: CDR1 KGHDR, CDR2 SFDVKD. V was pared by 7 bases and J by 9 bases, with 15 bases between. This CDR3 has 13 residues. CDR3 sequence (DNA): TGTGCCACCAGCCATCCCCCCTTAGGTGAGCAGTTCTTC. It is translated as CATSHPPLGEQFF.

The chain joins TRBV20-1 to TRBJ2-1; TRBD2 matches at 10 bases. Germline lookup yields CDR1 DFQATT and CDR2 SNEGSKA (reference sequence). The CDR3 is 16 amino acids. V was clipped by 0 bases and J by 2 bases; unmatched bases: 4. CDR3 sequence reads: CSAREVAGGTYNEQFF. The CDR3, as DNA: TGCAGTGCTAGAGAGGTAGCGGGAGGAACCTACAATGAGCAGTTCTTC.

V is TRBV29-1 and J is TRBJ1-4, with D perhaps matching TRBD1 (6 bases). Germline V gives CDR1 SQVTM, CDR2 ANQGSEA. This CDR3 is built from 14 residues. Trimming left V 4 bases short and J 4 bases short, with 13 bases between. CDR3 bases: TGCAGCGTTGGGGGCCCAGGGGTTAATGAAAAACTGTTTTTT. Protein: CSVGGPGVNEKLFF. Variable domain in full (rest from reference TRBV29-1 and TRBJ1-4): SAVISQKPSRDICQRGTSLTIQCQVDSQVTMMFWYRQQPGQSLTLIATANQGSEATYESGFVIDKFPISRPNLTFSTLTVSNMSPEDSSIYLCSVGGPGVNEKLFFGSGTQLSVL.

This clonotype was counted ten times or more. The V call is TRBV7-3, the J call TRBJ1-1; D is ambiguous. This CDR3 is 13 amino acids long. Germline V CDR1 and CDR2: SGHTA, FQGTGA. V dropped 2 bases and J dropped 0 bases, with 4 bases sitting between them. The CDR3 protein is CASSLDMNTEAFF. The CDR3 DNA follows: TGTGCCAGCAGCTTAGACATGAACACTGAAGCTTTCTTT. The entire variable domain, with the rest obtained from reference TRBV7-3 and TRBJ1-1, is as follows: GAGVSQTPSNKVTEKGKYVELRCDPISGHTALYWYRQSLGQGPEFLIYFQGTGAADDSGLPNDRFFAVRPEGSVSTLKIQRTERGDSAVYLCASSLDMNTEAFFGQGTRLTVV.

The rearrangement joins TRBV5-1 to TRBJ2-2; the D gene is possibly TRBD2 (6 bases). V dropped 2 bases and J dropped 2 bases, with 10 bases sitting between them. The CDR3 runs 15 residues. Germline V gene sequence: CDR1 SGHRS, CDR2 YFSETQ. This CDR3 reads CASSLRGGNTGELFF. The CDR3 DNA is TGCGCCAGCAGCTTAAGGGGAGGAAACACCGGGGAGCTGTTTTTT.

The gene calls are TRBV29-1 and TRBJ2-1; a possible D gene is TRBD2 (5 bases). Germline CDR1 and CDR2: SQVTM and ANQGSEA. The CDR3 has 14 residues. V dropped 3 bases and J dropped 3 bases, with 12 bases sitting between them. The CDR3 here is CSVDRGSFYNEQFF. CDR3 DNA sequence: TGCAGCGTTGACCGGGGTAGCTTCTACAATGAGCAGTTCTTC.

The chain joins TRBV6-5 to TRBJ2-1; 14 bases map to TRBD2. Germline V gene sequence: CDR1 MNHEY, CDR2 SVGAGI. The junction had 7 bases not matched to a gene; V was cut back by 0 bases and J by 6 bases. This CDR3 has 18 residues. This chain's CDR3 is CASSYSLTGLAGGNEQFF. The CDR3 DNA reads as TGTGCCAGCAGTTACTCGTTGACCGGACTAGCGGGGGGCAATGAGCAGTTCTTC.

There are many counts of this clonotype. The rearrangement joins TRBV28 to TRBJ2-2, with D possibly being TRBD1 (6 bases). Trimming removed 8 bases at V and 4 bases at J, with 14 bases between. The CDR3 has 14 residues. Germline V CDR1 and CDR2: MDHEN, SYDVKM. The CDR3 sequence: CASLLQGSTGELFF. As DNA, the CDR3 is TGTGCCAGCCTTTTACAGGGTTCCACCGGGGAGCTGTTTTTT.

The V gene is TRBV6-5, the J gene TRBJ2-1; 7 bases are shared with TRBD2. The CDR3 has 17 residues. With 0 bases clipped from V and 9 bases from J, the junction kept 14 bases outside the gene matches. Looked up from germline, CDR1 is MNHEY and CDR2 is SVGAGI. The CDR3 spells CASSYSTGIGGRIEQFF. CDR3 nucleotide sequence: TGTGCCAGCAGTTACTCGACGGGCATCGGGGGGAGAATTGAGCAGTTCTTC.

This clonotype was seen repeatedly, ten times or more. V is TRBV29-1 and J is TRBJ2-1; D possibly corresponds to TRBD2 (6 bases). CDR1 and CDR2 (germline): SQVTM, ANQGSEA. The CDR3 has 13 amino acids. The V gene lost 5 bases and the J gene lost 0 bases, with 8 bases spanning the gap. CDR3 sequence: CSVLRGSYNEQFF. The CDR3 DNA reads as TGCAGCGTTCTGCGGGGCTCCTACAATGAGCAGTTCTTC.

Regarding this clonotype: Mismatch with germline at one junction end may stem from a read error. DNA of the CDR3: TGTGCTAGCAGGCCAACTAGCGGGAACACCGGGGAGCTGTTTTTT. Translating gives CASRPTSGNTGELFF. The genes are TRBV7-7 and TRBJ2-2, with 8 positions matching TRBD2. The germline CDR1 and CDR2 sequences are SSHAT and FNYEAQ (reference sequence). The CDR3 spans 15 residues.

The CDR3 DNA sequence: TGTGCCAGCAGTTTCAGGACAGGGAGCAATCAGCCCCAGCATTTT. It translates to CASSFRTGSNQPQHF. The rearrangement links TRBV27 to TRBJ1-5, with 8 bases fitting TRBD1. CDR1 is MNHEY, CDR2 SMNVEV, per germline (reference sequence). The ends lost 3 bases at V and 1 base at J; junction bases unmatched: 2. The CDR3 length is 15 residues.

The chain combines TRBV29-1 with TRBJ2-7; D unclear. The CDR3 covers 11 residues. Deletions cut 4 bases from V and 7 bases from J, with 11 bases between. Germline CDR1 SQVTM, CDR2 ANQGSEA. The CDR3 sequence is CSVVTDLEQYF. DNA of the CDR3: TGCAGCGTTGTAACAGATTTGGAGCAGTACTTC.

The chain combines TRBV30 with TRBJ2-7; 7 nucleotides match TRBD1. The CDR3 totals 16 residues. Germline V gives CDR1 GTSNPN, CDR2 SVGIG (reference sequence). The J segment lost 3 bases and the V segment lost 0 bases, leaving 11 bases of the junction unmatched. The CDR3 DNA reads TGTGCCTGGAGTGTTTGGGACAGTAAGAACGACTACGAGCAGTACTTC. Its translation is CAWSVWDSKNDYEQYF. The full variable domain, with the rest looked up from reference TRBV30 and TRBJ2-7, is SQTIHQWPATLVQPVGSPLSLECTVEGTSNPNLYWYRQAAGRGLQLLFYSVGIGQISSEVPQNLSASRPQDRQFILSSKKLLLSDSGFYLCAWSVWDSKNDYEQYFGPGTRLTVT.

This clonotype was counted only a few times. The rearrangement uses TRBV12-3 or TRBV12-4 and TRBJ2-1; D is unresolved. The V and J ends lost 5 bases and 5 bases respectively, with 10 bases between them. CDR3 length: 13 residues. The CDR3 sequence: CASSLRGNNEQFF. The DNA of the CDR3 is TGTGCCAGCAGTCTCCGAGGAAACAATGAGCAGTTCTTC.

This chain connects TRBV19 to TRBJ2-2; TRBD1 aligns across 10 bases. CDR1 LNHDA and CDR2 SQIVND come from the germline V gene (reference sequence). The CDR3 is 19 amino acids. The ends lost 7 bases at V and 4 bases at J; junction bases unmatched: 18. The CDR3 DNA reads as TGTGCCAGTACCCTATATTCTCCGGGACAGGGGTCTCGCACCGGGGAGCTGTTTTTT. Amino acids: CASTLYSPGQGSRTGELFF.

V and J are TRBV2 and TRBJ1-2, with TRBD1 matching 8 bases. V lost 6 bases to trimming and J lost 1 base; unmatched junction nucleotides: 10. Germline assignment: CDR1 SNHLY and CDR2 FYNNEI. The CDR3 totals 16 residues. As DNA, the CDR3 is TGTGCCAGCAGACCATGGAGGACAGGGAATAACTATGGCTACACCTTC. As protein: CASRPWRTGNNYGYTF.

This clonotype was recorded a few times. V gene TRBV5-1 combines with J gene TRBJ1-4, with 7 bases that match TRBD1. Germline V CDR1 and CDR2: SGHRS, YFSETQ. The CDR3 length is 15 residues. Losses at the gene ends were 3 bases for V and 7 bases for J; bases not matched to a gene: 9. CDR3 loop: CASSWRTGEAEKLFF. The DNA for the CDR3 is TGCGCCAGCAGCTGGAGAACAGGGGAAGCTGAAAAACTGTTTTTT.

This clonotype was counted between two and nine times. This chain uses TRBV15 with TRBJ2-1; D is unresolved. Germline CDR1 reads LNHNV; CDR2 reads YYDKDF (reference sequence). The CDR3 is 12 amino acids. Trimming left V 1 base short and J 8 bases short, with 6 bases between. In DNA form, the CDR3 reads TGTGCCACCAGCAGAGTTAGGGATGAGCAGTTCTTC. Amino acid sequence: CATSRVRDEQFF.

This clonotype was seen at least ten times. V is TRBV20-1 and J is TRBJ2-1; TRBD2 matches at 11 bases. Trimming at V came to 6 bases and at J to 0 bases, leaving 4 bases not matched to a gene. The CDR3 sequence is 15 residues long. CDR1 is DFQATT, CDR2 SNEGSKA, per germline (reference sequence). The DNA for the CDR3 is TGCAGTGCACCTAGCGGGAGGAGCTCCTACAATGAGCAGTTCTTC. It encodes CSAPSGRSSYNEQFF.

This sequence joins TRBV5-5 and TRBJ2-2; 8 positions match TRBD1. Germline-derived CDR1 and CDR2 are SGHKS and YYEKEE (reference sequence). The CDR3 totals 14 residues. After removal of 5 bases from V and 6 bases from J, the junction contained 6 bases not matched to a gene. The CDR3, as DNA: TGTGCCAGCAGACCAGGGGGCCTACCCGGGGAGCTGTTTTTT. Its translation: CASRPGGLPGELFF.

This clonotype was seen a few times. The chain combines TRBV28 with TRBJ1-2, with TRBD1 matching over 7 bases. With V trimmed by 5 bases and J by 4 bases, 4 bases remained unmatched. The length of the CDR3 is 13 residues. In germline, CDR1 is MDHEN, CDR2 SYDVKM. The CDR3 here is CASSRSGGYGYTF. The CDR3 nucleotides are TGTGCCAGCAGTCGATCAGGGGGCTATGGCTACACCTTC.

The rearrangement links TRBV7-8 to TRBJ2-3; no clear D. CDR1 is SGHVS, CDR2 FQNEAQ, per germline. Trimming cost V 5 bases and J 2 bases, with 14 bases left between them. CDR3 length: 15 amino acids. This CDR3 reads CASSPSLPLTDTQYF. The CDR3 DNA reads TGTGCCAGCAGCCCCAGTTTACCCCTCACAGATACGCAGTATTTT.

This rearrangement joins TRBV28 to TRBJ2-2, with TRBD2 matching over 8 bases. The germline CDR1 and CDR2 sequences are MDHEN and SYDVKM. The V segment lost 3 bases and the J segment 6 bases; nucleotides outside the gene matches: 9. The CDR3 loop spans 16 amino acids. The CDR3: CASSFWYSGSPGELFF. CDR3 DNA sequence: TGTGCCAGCAGTTTCTGGTACAGCGGGAGCCCCGGGGAGCTGTTTTTT.

This clonotype was recorded at least ten times. The chain carries TRBV28 and TRBJ2-7, with a weak D call TRBD1 (5 bases). The CDR3 loop spans 15 amino acids. Germline loops: CDR1 MDHEN, CDR2 SYDVKM. Deletions cut 2 bases from V and 4 bases from J, with 15 bases between. The CDR3 bases are TGTGCCAGCAGTTTAACACAAGGGGTATCTTACGAGCAGTACTTC. This translates into CASSLTQGVSYEQYF.